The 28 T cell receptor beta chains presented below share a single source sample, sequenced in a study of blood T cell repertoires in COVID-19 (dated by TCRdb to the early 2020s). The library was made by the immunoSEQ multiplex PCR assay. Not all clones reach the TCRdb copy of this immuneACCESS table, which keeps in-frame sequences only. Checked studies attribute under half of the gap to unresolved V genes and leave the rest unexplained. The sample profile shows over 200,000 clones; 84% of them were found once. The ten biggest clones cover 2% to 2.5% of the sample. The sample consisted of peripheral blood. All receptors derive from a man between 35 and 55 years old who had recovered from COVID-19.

The CDR3 is CAWSVLGTGGETQYF. CDR3 in DNA: TGTGCCTGGAGTGTACTGGGGACAGGGGGAGAGACCCAGTACTTC. This sequence joins TRBV30 and TRBJ2-5; 11 bases are a match to TRBD1. Germline CDR1 GTSNPN, CDR2 SVGIG (reference sequence). V was clipped by 0 bases and J by 4 bases; unmatched bases: 4. There are 15 residues in the CDR3. Full variable domain (rest looked up from reference TRBV30 and TRBJ2-5): SQTIHQWPATLVQPVGSPLSLECTVEGTSNPNLYWYRQAAGRGLQLLFYSVGIGQISSEVPQNLSASRPQDRQFILSSKKLLLSDSGFYLCAWSVLGTGGETQYFGPGTRLLVL.

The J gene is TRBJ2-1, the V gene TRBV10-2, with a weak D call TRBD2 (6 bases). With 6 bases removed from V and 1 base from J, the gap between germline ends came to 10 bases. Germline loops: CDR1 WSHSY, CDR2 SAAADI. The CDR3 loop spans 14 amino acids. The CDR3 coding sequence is TGCGCCAGCAGGAGGGACTTATCCTACAATGAGCAGTTCTTC. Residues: CASRRDLSYNEQFF.

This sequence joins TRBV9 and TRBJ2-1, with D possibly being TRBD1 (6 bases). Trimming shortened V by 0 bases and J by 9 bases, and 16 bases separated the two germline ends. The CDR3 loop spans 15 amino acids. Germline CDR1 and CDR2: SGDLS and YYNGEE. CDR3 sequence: CASSVGGLDSGEQFF. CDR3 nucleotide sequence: TGTGCCAGCAGCGTAGGGGGGCTAGATAGTGGTGAGCAGTTCTTC.

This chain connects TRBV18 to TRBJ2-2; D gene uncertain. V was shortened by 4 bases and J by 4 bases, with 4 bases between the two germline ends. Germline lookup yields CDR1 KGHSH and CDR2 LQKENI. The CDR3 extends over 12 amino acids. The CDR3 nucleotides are TGTGCCAGCTCACTCCGCACCGGGGAGCTGTTTTTT. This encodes CASSLRTGELFF. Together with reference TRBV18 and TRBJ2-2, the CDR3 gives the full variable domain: NAGVMQNPRHLVRRRGQEARLRCSPMKGHSHVYWYRQLPEEGLKFMVYLQKENIIDESGMPKERFSAEFPKEGPSILRIQQVVRGDSAAYFCASSLRTGELFFGEGSRLTVL.

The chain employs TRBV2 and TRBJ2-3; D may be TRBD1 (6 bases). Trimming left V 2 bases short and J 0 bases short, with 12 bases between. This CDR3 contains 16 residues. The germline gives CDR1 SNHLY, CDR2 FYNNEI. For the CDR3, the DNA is TGTGCCAGCAGTGAACTGGGACACCTCAGCACAGATACGCAGTATTTT. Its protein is CASSELGHLSTDTQYF.

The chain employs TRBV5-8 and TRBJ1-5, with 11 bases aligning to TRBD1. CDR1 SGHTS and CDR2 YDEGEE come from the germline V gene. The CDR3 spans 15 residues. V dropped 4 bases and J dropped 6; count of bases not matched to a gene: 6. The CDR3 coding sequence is TGTGCCAGCAGCCTACGGACAGGGGGCGGTCAGCCCCAGCATTTT. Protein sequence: CASSLRTGGGQPQHF.

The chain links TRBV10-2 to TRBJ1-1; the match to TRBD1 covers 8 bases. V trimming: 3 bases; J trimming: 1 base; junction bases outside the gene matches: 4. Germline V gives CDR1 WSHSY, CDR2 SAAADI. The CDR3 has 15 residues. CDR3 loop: CASSDQGASNTEAFF. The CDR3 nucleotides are TGCGCCAGCAGTGACCAGGGGGCGTCGAACACTGAAGCTTTCTTT.

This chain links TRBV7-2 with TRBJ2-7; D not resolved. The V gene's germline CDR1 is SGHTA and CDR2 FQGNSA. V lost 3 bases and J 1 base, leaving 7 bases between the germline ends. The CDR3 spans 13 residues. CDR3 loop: CASSLQSSYEQYF. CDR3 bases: TGTGCCAGCAGCTTGCAGTCTTCCTACGAGCAGTACTTC.

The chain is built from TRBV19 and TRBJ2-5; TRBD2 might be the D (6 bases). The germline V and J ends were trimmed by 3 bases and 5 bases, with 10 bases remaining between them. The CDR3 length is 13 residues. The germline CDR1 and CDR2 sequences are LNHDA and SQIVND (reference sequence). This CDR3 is CASSIRGTETQYF. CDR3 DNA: TGTGCCAGTAGTATCCGGGGGACGGAGACCCAGTACTTC.

CDR3: CASSPTGGAEPQHF. The CDR3 DNA sequence: TGTGCCAGCAGCCCGACAGGGGGCGCGGAGCCCCAGCATTTT. The chain couples TRBV6-6 to TRBJ1-5, with 10 bases that match TRBD1. Per germline, CDR1 MNHNY and CDR2 SVGAGI (reference sequence). This CDR3 is built from 14 residues. The V and J ends lost 6 bases and 8 bases, in that order; junction bases with no gene match: 7.

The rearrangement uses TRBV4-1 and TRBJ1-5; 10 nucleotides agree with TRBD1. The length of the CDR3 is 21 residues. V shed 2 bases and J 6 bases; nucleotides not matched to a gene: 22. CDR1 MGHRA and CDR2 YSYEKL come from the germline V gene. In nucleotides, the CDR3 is TGCGCCAGCAGCCAATCGGCGTTCTTGGGAATTGACAGGGGGCCTTGTCAGCCCCAGCATTTT. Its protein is CASSQSAFLGIDRGPCQPQHF.

The CDR3 sequence: CASSITTGGETQYF. CDR3 DNA: TGTGCCAGCAGTATTACAACAGGGGGCGAGACCCAGTACTTC. The rearrangement links TRBV6-5 to TRBJ2-5; 9 bases fit TRBD1. This CDR3 contains 14 residues. CDR1 and CDR2 from the germline V gene are MNHEY and SVGAGI. J gave up 5 bases and V 5 bases, and 6 bases lay outside the gene matches.

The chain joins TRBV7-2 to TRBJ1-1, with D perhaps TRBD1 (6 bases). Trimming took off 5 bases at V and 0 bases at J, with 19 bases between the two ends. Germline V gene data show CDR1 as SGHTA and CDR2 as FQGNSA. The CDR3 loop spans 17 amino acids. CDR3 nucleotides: TGTGCCAGCAGCCTAAAACAGGGTCCCTTCATGAACACTGAAGCTTTCTTT. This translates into CASSLKQGPFMNTEAFF.

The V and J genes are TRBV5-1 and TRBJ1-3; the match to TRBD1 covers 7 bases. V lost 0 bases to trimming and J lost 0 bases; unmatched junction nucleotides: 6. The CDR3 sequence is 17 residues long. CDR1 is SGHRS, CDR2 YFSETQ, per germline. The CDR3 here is CASSLGSRDSSGNTIYF. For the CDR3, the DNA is TGCGCCAGCAGCTTGGGGTCCCGGGACAGCTCTGGAAACACCATATATTTT.

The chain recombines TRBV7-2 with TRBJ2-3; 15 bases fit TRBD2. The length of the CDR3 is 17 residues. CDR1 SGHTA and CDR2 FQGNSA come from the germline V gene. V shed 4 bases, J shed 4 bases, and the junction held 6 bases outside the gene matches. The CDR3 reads CASSSGTSGGWADTQYF. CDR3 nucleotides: TGTGCCAGCAGCTCCGGGACTAGCGGGGGGTGGGCAGATACGCAGTATTTT.

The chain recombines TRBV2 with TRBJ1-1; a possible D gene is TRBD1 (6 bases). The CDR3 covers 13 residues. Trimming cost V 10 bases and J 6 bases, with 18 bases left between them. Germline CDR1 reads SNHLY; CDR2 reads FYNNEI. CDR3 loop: CANTPNRVAEAFF. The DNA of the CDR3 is TGTGCCAACACACCCAACAGGGTAGCTGAAGCTTTCTTT. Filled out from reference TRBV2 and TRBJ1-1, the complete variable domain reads EPEVTQTPSHQVTQMGQEVILRCVPISNHLYFYWYRQILGQKVEFLVSFYNNEISEKSEIFDDQFSVERPDGSNFTLKIRSTKLEDSAMYFCANTPNRVAEAFFGQGTRLTVV.

CDR3 bases: TGTGCCAGCAGCCTTGGACTAGCGGGAGCAGATACGCAGTATTTT. The encoded protein is CASSLGLAGADTQYF. V and J are TRBV7-6 and TRBJ2-3; TRBD2 matches 13 bases. Germline CDR1 reads SGHVS; CDR2 reads FNYEAQ. After removal of 5 bases from V and 4 bases from J, the junction contained 3 bases not matched to a gene. This CDR3 region has 15 residues.

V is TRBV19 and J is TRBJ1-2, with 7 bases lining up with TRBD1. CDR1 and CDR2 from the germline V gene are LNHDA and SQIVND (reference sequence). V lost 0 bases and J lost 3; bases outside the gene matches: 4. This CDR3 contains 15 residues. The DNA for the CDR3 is TGTGCCAGTAGTATAGATGGGACAGCTTACTATGGCTACACCTTC. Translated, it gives CASSIDGTAYYGYTF.

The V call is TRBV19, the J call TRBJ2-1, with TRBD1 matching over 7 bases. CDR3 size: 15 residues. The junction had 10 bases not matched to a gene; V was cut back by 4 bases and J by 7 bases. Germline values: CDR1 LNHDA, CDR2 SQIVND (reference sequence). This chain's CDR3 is CASSSNRGFRNEQFF. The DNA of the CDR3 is TGTGCCAGTAGTAGCAACAGGGGCTTTAGGAATGAGCAGTTCTTC. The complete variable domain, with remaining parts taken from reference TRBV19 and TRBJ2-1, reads DGGITQSPKYLFRKEGQNVTLSCEQNLNHDAMYWYRQDPGQGLRLIYYSQIVNDFQKGDIAEGYSVSREKKESFPLTVTSAQKNPTAFYLCASSSNRGFRNEQFFGPGTRLTVL.

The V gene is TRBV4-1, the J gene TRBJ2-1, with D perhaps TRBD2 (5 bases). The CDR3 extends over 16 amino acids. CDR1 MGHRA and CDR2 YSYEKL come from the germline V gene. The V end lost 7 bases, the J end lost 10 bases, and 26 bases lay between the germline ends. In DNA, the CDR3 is TGCGCCAGCACCTCGTTCTATACTAGTCGCGATCTGGAGCAGTTCTTC. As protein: CASTSFYTSRDLEQFF.

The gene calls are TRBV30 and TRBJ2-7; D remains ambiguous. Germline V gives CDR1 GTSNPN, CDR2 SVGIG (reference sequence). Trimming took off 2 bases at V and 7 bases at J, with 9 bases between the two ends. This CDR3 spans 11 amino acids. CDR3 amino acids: CAWSNILEQYF. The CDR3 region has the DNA TGTGCCTGGAGTAATATTTTAGAGCAGTACTTC.

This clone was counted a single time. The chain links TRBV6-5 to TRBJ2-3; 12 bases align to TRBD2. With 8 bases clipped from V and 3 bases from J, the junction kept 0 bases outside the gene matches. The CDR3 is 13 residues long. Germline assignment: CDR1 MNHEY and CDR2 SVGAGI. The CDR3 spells CASGLAGTDTQYF. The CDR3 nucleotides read TGTGCCAGCGGACTAGCGGGGACAGATACGCAGTATTTT.

The CDR3 protein is CASSLGGEKNTIYF. CDR3 in DNA: TGTGCCAGCAGCTTGGGAGGGGAGAAAAACACCATATATTTT. This chain joins TRBV7-8 and TRBJ1-3, with a tentative D call TRBD1 (5 bases). Germline lookup yields CDR1 SGHVS and CDR2 FQNEAQ. This CDR3 spans 14 amino acids. The V gene lost 3 bases and the J gene lost 6 bases, with 12 bases spanning the gap.

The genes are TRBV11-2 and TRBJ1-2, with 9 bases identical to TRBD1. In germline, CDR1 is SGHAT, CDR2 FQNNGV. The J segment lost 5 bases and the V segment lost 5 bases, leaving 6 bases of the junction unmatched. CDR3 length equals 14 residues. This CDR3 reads CASSLTGTGYGYTF. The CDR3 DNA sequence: TGTGCCAGCAGCCTTACCGGGACAGGGTATGGCTACACCTTC.

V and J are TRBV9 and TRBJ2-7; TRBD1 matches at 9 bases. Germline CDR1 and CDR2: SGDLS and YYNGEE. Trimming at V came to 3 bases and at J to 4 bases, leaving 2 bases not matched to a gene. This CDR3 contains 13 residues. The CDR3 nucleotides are TGTGCCAGCAGCGCAGGGACAGGGTACGAGCAGTACTTC. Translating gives CASSAGTGYEQYF.

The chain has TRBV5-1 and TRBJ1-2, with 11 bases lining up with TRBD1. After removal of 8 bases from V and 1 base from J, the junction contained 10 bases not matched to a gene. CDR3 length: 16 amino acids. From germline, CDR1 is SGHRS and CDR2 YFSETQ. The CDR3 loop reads CARTRDRGRLNYGYTF. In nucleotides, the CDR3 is TGCGCCAGAACCCGGGACAGGGGGAGGCTTAACTATGGCTACACCTTC. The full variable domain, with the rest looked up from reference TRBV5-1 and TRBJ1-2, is KAGVTQTPRYLIKTRGQQVTLSCSPISGHRSVSWYQQTPGQGLQFLFEYFSETQRNKGNFPGRFSGRQFSNSRSEMNVSTLELGDSALYLCARTRDRGRLNYGYTFGSGTRLTVV.

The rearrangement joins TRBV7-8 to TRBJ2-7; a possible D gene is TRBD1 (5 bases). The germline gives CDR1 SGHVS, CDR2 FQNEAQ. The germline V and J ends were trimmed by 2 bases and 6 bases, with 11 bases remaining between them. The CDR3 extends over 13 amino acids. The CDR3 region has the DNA TGTGCCAGCAGCTTACAGGGTAACGGCGAGCAGTACTTC. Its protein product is CASSLQGNGEQYF.

The CDR3 DNA reads as TGTGCCAGCAGCTTCGATTACCGGGACAGCAATGAGCAGTTCTTC. Translated, it gives CASSFDYRDSNEQFF. The genes are TRBV11-3 and TRBJ2-1; 7 nucleotides agree with TRBD1. This CDR3 region has 15 residues. V lost 3 bases to trimming and J lost 6 bases; unmatched junction nucleotides: 8. Germline V gives CDR1 SGHNT, CDR2 YENEEA.